The 15 T cell receptor beta chains below come from one sample, sequenced in a study of T cell responses to AZD1222 COVID-19 vaccine. TCRdb's table, derived via immunoSEQ multiplex PCR, lists solely in-frame clones and lacks some. The repertoire has about 150,000 clones, about 88% of them found once; the top ten carry under 8%. Sequenced here: peripheral blood, sampled after recovery from COVID-19. The receptors were sampled from an adult who had recovered from COVID-19.

This clone appeared a few times. The chain links TRBV5-1 to TRBJ2-3; 9 bases are a match to TRBD2. The CDR3 is 15 residues long. CDR1 is SGHRS and CDR2 is YFSETQ in the germline V gene. V lost 0 bases and J lost 6; bases outside the gene matches: 5. The CDR3, as DNA: TGCGCCAGCAGCTTGGAGGCTAGCGGGGCCGATACGCAGTATTTT. Amino acid sequence: CASSLEASGADTQYF.

This sequence joins TRBV5-1 and TRBJ1-2; D gene uncertain. This CDR3 is 13 amino acids long. V dropped 0 bases and J dropped 7 bases, with 10 bases sitting between them. CDR1 and CDR2 (germline): SGHRS, YFSETQ. In DNA, the CDR3 is TGCGCCAGCAGCTTGGGGGGTGATGGTGGCTACACCTTC. This gives the protein CASSLGGDGGYTF.

The J gene is TRBJ2-5, the V gene TRBV28; TRBD1 or TRBD2 may be the D gene (6 bases each). Trimming removed 3 bases from V and 0 bases from J, with 11 bases in between. The CDR3 runs to 15 residues. Germline V gene lookup returns CDR1 MDHEN and CDR2 SYDVKM. The CDR3 loop reads CASSLGGGHQETQYF. The CDR3 nucleotides are TGTGCCAGCAGTTTGGGTGGGGGGCACCAAGAGACCCAGTACTTC.

The V gene is TRBV7-9, the J gene TRBJ2-5, with 12 bases that match TRBD2. This CDR3 comprises 15 residues. CDR1 SEHNR and CDR2 FQNEAQ come from the germline V gene (reference sequence). V shed 3 bases and J 4 bases; nucleotides not matched to a gene: 3. As DNA, the CDR3 is TGTGCCAGCAGCTTGCTAGCGGGAGGGAGAGAGACCCAGTACTTC. Its translation is CASSLLAGGRETQYF.

This chain connects TRBV5-1 to TRBJ2-1, with 7 bases identical to TRBD2. V dropped 0 bases and J dropped 4; count of bases not matched to a gene: 4. The CDR3 runs to 15 residues. Germline V gene lookup returns CDR1 SGHRS and CDR2 YFSETQ. The CDR3 sequence: CASSLGLAVYNEQFF. As DNA, the CDR3 is TGCGCCAGCAGCTTGGGGCTAGCGGTATACAATGAGCAGTTCTTC.

The V call is TRBV6-2 or TRBV6-3, the J call TRBJ2-3; TRBD2 agrees at 7 bases. The germline V gene has CDR1 MNHEY and CDR2 SVGEGT. The junction had 10 bases not matched to a gene; V was cut back by 6 bases and J by 1 base. The CDR3 contains 16 residues. CDR3 residues: CASSQTLASGTDTQYF. CDR3 DNA: TGTGCCAGCAGCCAGACACTAGCGTCGGGCACAGATACGCAGTATTTT.

The chain employs TRBV2 and TRBJ2-7; 7 bases fit TRBD1. Germline CDR1 SNHLY, CDR2 FYNNEI. This CDR3 is built from 15 residues. The J segment lost 6 bases and the V segment lost 1 base, leaving 9 bases of the junction unmatched. CDR3 DNA sequence: TGTGCCAGCAGTGAAGGCGCCTACAGGGGTGGCGAGCAGTACTTC. It encodes CASSEGAYRGGEQYF.

The sample holds a few counts of this clone. The rearrangement links TRBV5-4 to TRBJ2-3; D possibly corresponds to TRBD2 (5 bases). Looked up from germline, CDR1 is SGHNT and CDR2 is YYREEE (reference sequence). The CDR3 sequence is 17 residues long. Trimming took 1 base from V and 0 from J, leaving 15 bases between them. For the CDR3, the DNA is TGTGCCAGCAGCTTGAGGGTTTCGGGGATTAGCACAGATACGCAGTATTTT. It encodes CASSLRVSGISTDTQYF. The full variable domain, with the rest looked up from reference TRBV5-4 and TRBJ2-3, is ETGVTQSPTHLIKTRGQQVTLRCSSQSGHNTVSWYQQALGQGPQFIFQYYREEENGRGNFPPRFSGLQFPNYSSELNVNALELDDSALYLCASSLRVSGISTDTQYFGPGTRLTVL.

The chain couples TRBV2 to TRBJ2-5; D remains ambiguous. The CDR3 extends over 13 amino acids. From germline, CDR1 is SNHLY and CDR2 FYNNEI. Trimming shortened V by 4 bases and J by 2 bases, and 8 bases separated the two germline ends. The CDR3: CASSANRQETQYF. CDR3 nucleotides: TGTGCCAGCAGTGCGAACAGACAAGAGACCCAGTACTTC.

The J gene is TRBJ1-1, the V gene TRBV6-2 or TRBV6-3, with 7 bases aligning to TRBD1. J gave up 5 bases and V 2 bases, and 8 bases lay outside the gene matches. From germline, CDR1 is MNHEY and CDR2 SVGEGT. The CDR3 is 15 residues long. CDR3 DNA: TGTGCCAGCAGTTACCCACAGGGGTTGTTTACTGAAGCTTTCTTT. Translation: CASSYPQGLFTEAFF.

This clone came up once. The CDR3 region has the DNA TGTGCCAGCAGCTCAACAGGAACCAATCAGCCCCAGCATTTT. Translating gives CASSSTGTNQPQHF. The gene calls are TRBV6-6 and TRBJ1-5; weak D call: TRBD1 (5 bases). Germline CDR1 MNHNY, CDR2 SVGAGI (reference sequence). The V end was cut by 6 bases, the J end by 3 bases, with 12 bases between. The length of the CDR3 is 14 residues.

The chain uses TRBV2 and TRBJ1-4, with D perhaps matching TRBD1 (5 bases). Per the germline V gene, CDR1 is SNHLY and CDR2 is FYNNEI. CDR3 length: 16 amino acids. V shed 0 bases and J shed 6 bases, with 14 bases lying between them. DNA for the CDR3: TGTGCCAGCAGTGAAGCAATTGGGAGAGGGGATGAAAAACTGTTTTTT. Translating gives CASSEAIGRGDEKLFF. The entire variable domain, with the rest obtained from reference TRBV2 and TRBJ1-4, is as follows: EPEVTQTPSHQVTQMGQEVILRCVPISNHLYFYWYRQILGQKVEFLVSFYNNEISEKSEIFDDQFSVERPDGSNFTLKIRSTKLEDSAMYFCASSEAIGRGDEKLFFGSGTQLSVL.

This rearrangement joins TRBV19 to TRBJ2-7; 12 nucleotides line up with TRBD2. Germline V CDR1 and CDR2: LNHDA, SQIVND (reference sequence). The CDR3 is made up of 15 amino acids. Trimming removed 4 bases from V and 4 bases from J; junction bases left unmatched: 5. The CDR3 DNA follows: TGTGCCAGTAGTAGACTAGCGGGAGACACATACGAGCAGTACTTC. Translation gives CASSRLAGDTYEQYF.

The chain recombines TRBV28 with TRBJ2-5, with 7 bases that match TRBD1. Germline CDR1 is MDHEN and CDR2 is SYDVKM. This CDR3 has 17 residues. The trim removed 0 bases at V and 1 base at J, leaving 8 bases unmatched. CDR3 loop: CASSLWWRWDSQETQYF. The CDR3 DNA reads TGTGCCAGCAGTTTATGGTGGCGTTGGGACAGCCAAGAGACCCAGTACTTC.

CDR3 residues: CASSQGQENTEAFF. CDR3 nucleotides: TGTGCCAGCAGCCAAGGGCAGGAGAACACTGAAGCTTTCTTT. The chain couples TRBV3-1 (or the pseudogene TRBV3-2) to TRBJ1-1, with D unclear. The CDR3 runs 14 residues. Germline CDR1 and CDR2: LGHDT and YNNKEL (reference sequence). V lost 1 base and J 1 base, leaving 7 bases between the germline ends.